The clone carrying this TCR beta chain was seen a handful of times. This sample was taken from a study of blood T cells in healthy people across ages. PCR was performed a second time for about 7 to 12 cycles using a sample-barcoded 5' primer and a J-beta primer mix. TCRdb re-called the 5' RACE reads with MiXCR, one entry per CDR3 protein. The table includes approximately 900,000 distinct CDR3 sequences, 29% detected once. The CDR3 length is 15 residues. The germline CDR1 and CDR2 sequences are MDHEN and SYDVKM. Trimming pared 6 bases from V and 3 bases from J, leaving 18 bases between. A further study also used this sample, focusing on T cells of mothers and their children.

Sequencing was done on a sample of blood. This TCR was recovered from a woman in her forties in good health. The chain has TRBV28 and TRBJ2-7; the D gene could be TRBD1 or TRBD2 (7 bases each). The CDR3 sequence: CASRSTGRGLYEQYF. CDR3 DNA: TGTGCCAGCAGATCAACAGGGAGGGGGCTCTACGAGCAGTACTTC.